One TCR beta chain is described in this entry. This sample stems from a study of cytomegalovirus exposure and HLA in healthy donors. PCR involved 60 Vbeta and 13 Jbeta primers. Some clones are missing from TCRdb's copy, which holds only in-frame ones; the method was immunoSEQ multiplex PCR. Here the sample spans tens of thousands of clones, 70% to 85% being singletons. Germline V gene lookup returns CDR1 MNHEY and CDR2 SVGAGI. This CDR3 spans 16 amino acids. Trimming pared 2 bases from V and 8 bases from J, leaving 16 bases between. The gene calls are TRBV6-5 and TRBJ1-6, with D tentatively TRBD1 (5 bases). Sequenced sample: PBMCs. The clonotype comes from a man aged 45 to 65 in good health and CMV-seronegative. CDR3 in DNA: TGTGCCAGCAGTTACAACCCCGCTGTGGGGCATTCACCCCTCCACTTT. This sequence encodes CASSYNPAVGHSPLHF.